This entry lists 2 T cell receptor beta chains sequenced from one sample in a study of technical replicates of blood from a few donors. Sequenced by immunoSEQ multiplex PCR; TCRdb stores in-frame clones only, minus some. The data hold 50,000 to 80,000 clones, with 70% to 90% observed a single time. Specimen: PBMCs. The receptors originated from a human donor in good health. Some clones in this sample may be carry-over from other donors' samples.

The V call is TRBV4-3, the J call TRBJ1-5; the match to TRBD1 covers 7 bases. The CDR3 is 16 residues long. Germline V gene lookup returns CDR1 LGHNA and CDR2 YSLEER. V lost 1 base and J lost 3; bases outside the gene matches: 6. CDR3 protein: CASSQGYRGFNQPQHF. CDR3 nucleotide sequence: TGCGCCAGCAGCCAAGGGTACAGGGGTTTCAATCAGCCCCAGCATTTT.

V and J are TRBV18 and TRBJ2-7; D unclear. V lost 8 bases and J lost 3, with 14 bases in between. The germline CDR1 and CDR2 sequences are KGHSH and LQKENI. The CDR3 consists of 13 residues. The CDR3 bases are TGTGCCAGCACCTCCGACATCAACTACGAGCAGTACTTC. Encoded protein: CASTSDINYEQYF. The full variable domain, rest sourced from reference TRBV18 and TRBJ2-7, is NAGVMQNPRHLVRRRGQEARLRCSPMKGHSHVYWYRQLPEEGLKFMVYLQKENIIDESGMPKERFSAEFPKEGPSILRIQQVVRGDSAAYFCASTSDINYEQYFGPGTRLTVT.